Listed below are T cell receptor beta chains from one sample, sequenced in a study of T-cell memory formation after mild COVID-19. TCRdb processed the 5' RACE reads anew with MiXCR; each CDR3 protein has one entry. The sample carries about 400,000 distinct CDR3 sequences, over 15% recorded once. The sample comprised PBMCs or a T cell subset sorted from them (not recorded which). The origin of the receptors is a man aged 18 to 30 who had mild COVID-19 (a few samples of this study predate the infection). Cell type and time point are not known. Each CDR3 is given without its conserved first and last residue. Clone size appears in some rows only: once, few, many, or a class for an expanded clone.

TRBV20-1	TRBJ2-5	.	SAIELHPGVETQY
TRBV7-9	TRBJ2-5	.	ASSTALRRSETQY
TRBV20-1	TRBJ1-1	many	SARVDPTRAF
TRBV28	TRBJ1-1	few	ASRYRDRNTEAF
TRBV12-3/TRBV12-4	TRBJ1-6	few	ASSPQVGGFSPLH
TRBV20-1	TRBJ1-2	.	SARGILGGDSDTSYGYT
TRBV28	TRBJ1-6	.	ASRGAARYNSPLH
TRBV28	TRBJ1-3	.	ASLGDGRNTIY
TRBV6-2/TRBV6-3	TRBJ2-3	few	ASSLTSIPDTQY
TRBV7-9	TRBJ2-7	few	ASSLGLERPYEQY
TRBV20-1	TRBJ1-4	.	SARRGQGYEKLF
TRBV25-1	TRBJ2-1	.	ASLGQQPYNEQF
TRBV7-2	TRBJ1-1	few	ASSLGQGGYTEAF
TRBV7-2	TRBJ1-1	.	ASSRWNTEAF
TRBV7-2	TRBJ2-3	.	ASSFAGTSNSDTQY
TRBV5-1	TRBJ1-1	.	ASSLGAERNQAF
TRBV28	TRBJ2-3	few	ASRRGGGDTQY
TRBV4-2	TRBJ1-3	few	ASSQEAGAGNTIY
TRBV27	TRBJ2-5	many	ASPKVGMETQY
TRBV4-1	TRBJ1-2	.	ASSQDGGGYT
TRBV27	TRBJ2-7	.	ASSQPGTSYEQY
TRBV6-2/TRBV6-3	TRBJ1-6	few	ASSSSPGQVLSSYNSPLH
TRBV20-1	TRBJ2-1	.	SARAPGAAPNEQF
TRBV6-4	TRBJ2-1	.	ASSTYGTPYNEQF
TRBV7-3	TRBJ2-1	few	ASSARTGDGNEQF
TRBV7-2	TRBJ2-1	.	ASSSGAPRPGI
TRBV5-6	TRBJ1-2	.	ASSLRGGDYGYT
TRBV12-3/TRBV12-4	TRBJ1-5	few	ASMRDGLANQPQH
TRBV5-1	TRBJ2-5	.	ASSLGRARETQY
TRBV5-1	TRBJ1-1	.	ASSSTTTLQGTEAF
TRBV7-2	TRBJ2-1	few	ASRPGTSGRNAEQF
TRBV24-1	TRBJ1-2	few	ATSDSIGIGGYT
TRBV12-3/TRBV12-4	TRBJ1-1	few	ASSFGGAVNTEAF
TRBV6-1	TRBJ1-1	.	ADHRTALNTEAF
TRBV3-1	TRBJ2-3	few	ASSQDPTDTQY
TRBV20-1	TRBJ2-1	.	SARDWKAGGPNEQF
TRBV5-5	TRBJ2-1	.	ASSLAGGPSHNEQF
TRBV3-1	TRBJ2-7	few	ASSQTAEQY
TRBV7-8	TRBJ1-2	.	ASSFWGGGYT
TRBV6-5	TRBJ2-1	few	ASKRRVGYNEQF
TRBV12-3/TRBV12-4	TRBJ2-7	.	ASSQKPGQGFSYEQY
TRBV9	TRBJ2-7	.	ASSAAGGTYYEQY
TRBV7-9	TRBJ2-5	many	ATCPGQAVQETQY
TRBV12-3/TRBV12-4	TRBJ2-2	few	ATHSGGAGGELF
TRBV5-1	TRBJ2-7	many	ASAGNEALYEQY
TRBV5-1	TRBJ1-3	few	ASSLTDSGNTIY
TRBV5-1	TRBJ2-3	.	ASSSLPPLQRQY
TRBV10-3	TRBJ2-2	.	AISGPPMTRGGLTGELF
TRBV18	TRBJ2-3	many	ASSPGTGGDTQY
TRBV9	TRBJ2-3	few	ASSVGLAGGTDTQY
TRBV7-2	TRBJ2-5	.	ASSSLLAGGNQETQY
TRBV5-1	TRBJ1-1	.	ASSLAGRGSNTEAF
TRBV7-9	TRBJ1-6	.	ASSSISSPLH
TRBV7-9	TRBJ1-3	.	ASSSHSRGAGNTIY